Each of the 7 T cell receptor beta chains below was sequenced from the same sample in a study of T cell repertoires in cytomegalovirus infection. TCRdb re-called the reads through MiXCR, storing one row per CDR3 protein. The profile covers under 850,000 distinct CDR3 sequences, with roughly a third appearing a single time and roughly 2.9% taken by the ten largest. Material: PBMCs. These receptors were taken from a human donor in good health (CMV status not recorded). Some clones in this sample may be carry-over from other donors' samples.

V gene TRBV12-3 or TRBV12-4 combines with J gene TRBJ1-5, with TRBD1 identical over 8 bases. J gave up 5 bases and V 1 base, and 4 bases lay outside the gene matches. This CDR3 spans 15 amino acids. CDR3 region: CASSLGTGRHQPQHF. In DNA, the CDR3 is TGTGCCAGCAGTTTAGGGACAGGGAGGCATCAGCCCCAGCATTTT.

The rearrangement links TRBV2 to TRBJ2-5, with D unclear. Germline-derived CDR1 and CDR2 are SNHLY and FYNNEI. This CDR3 spans 13 amino acids. V lost 4 bases, J lost 2 bases, and 8 bases lay in between. The CDR3 protein is CASSVFGQETQYF. Here the CDR3 DNA reads TGTGCCAGCAGTGTCTTTGGTCAAGAGACCCAGTACTTC.

The chain couples TRBV4-1 to TRBJ2-5, with TRBD1 matching 8 bases. Germline V gives CDR1 MGHRA, CDR2 YSYEKL. V shed 3 bases and J 3 bases; nucleotides not matched to a gene: 6. The CDR3 length is 15 residues. The CDR3 DNA reads TGCGCCAGCAGCCAGTACGGACAGGGTGAAGAGACCCAGTACTTC. Translated: CASSQYGQGEETQYF.

J is TRBJ1-2 and V is TRBV28, with D hard to call. V gave up 4 bases and J gave up 8 bases, with 20 bases separating them. Germline V gene data show CDR1 as MDHEN and CDR2 as SYDVKM. This CDR3 region has 15 residues. Here the CDR3 reads CASSSSRRASGGYTF. As DNA, the CDR3 is TGTGCCAGCAGTTCATCCCGACGGGCGTCGGGCGGCTACACCTTC.

The V call is TRBV5-6, the J call TRBJ1-5; D ambiguous. Trimming removed 0 bases from V and 7 bases from J, with 11 bases in between. The CDR3 contains 14 residues. Germline assignment: CDR1 SGHDT and CDR2 YYEEEE. CDR3 in DNA: TGTGCCAGCAGCTTGGGAGGGAACGGGCAGCCCCAGCATTTT. As protein: CASSLGGNGQPQHF.

The genes are TRBV5-5 and TRBJ2-2, with D hard to call. Germline-derived CDR1 and CDR2 are SGHKS and YYEKEE (reference sequence). This CDR3 is 13 amino acids long. Trimming shortened V by 5 bases and J by 4 bases, and 9 bases separated the two germline ends. The CDR3 reads CASRRAATGELFF. Written as DNA, the CDR3 is TGTGCCAGCAGACGGGCGGCCACCGGGGAGCTGTTTTTT. Full variable domain (outside the CDR3, taken from reference TRBV5-5 and TRBJ2-2): DAGVTQSPTHLIKTRGQQVTLRCSPISGHKSVSWYQQVLGQGPQFIFQYYEKEERGRGNFPDRFSARQFPNYSSELNVNALLLGDSALYLCASRRAATGELFFGEGSRLTVL.

In its sample, this clonotype was seen a few times. The rearrangement links TRBV12-3 or TRBV12-4 to TRBJ1-2; 8 nucleotides match TRBD1. The CDR3 has 12 residues. J lost 13 bases, V lost 5 bases, and 9 bases had no gene match. CDR3 loop: CASSPGQELCTF. The CDR3 DNA is TGTGCCAGCAGTCCGGGACAGGAGCTTTGCACCTTC.